Shown below are 16 T cell receptor beta chains from a single sample sequenced in a study of blood T cell repertoires in COVID-19. The repertoire was sequenced with immunoSEQ multiplex PCR; TCRdb's copy has only in-frame clones and lacks some. The data show 60,000 or so clones, 79% seen once. The source material was peripheral blood. The origin of the receptors is a man in his sixties with acute or convalescent COVID-19.

The chain employs TRBV11-2 and TRBJ1-4; possible D gene TRBD1, 6 bases. From germline, CDR1 is SGHAT and CDR2 FQNNGV. The CDR3 extends over 15 amino acids. V was trimmed by 5 bases and J by 4 bases, leaving 14 bases between them. The CDR3 is CASSAGQISNEKLFF. Here the CDR3 DNA reads TGTGCCAGCAGCGCCGGACAGATTAGTAATGAAAAACTGTTTTTT.

This clone has just one count. V and J are TRBV5-1 and TRBJ2-1, with 9 positions matching TRBD1. V shed 3 bases, J shed 1 base, and the junction held 2 bases outside the gene matches. CDR1 is SGHRS, CDR2 YFSETQ, per germline. The CDR3 spans 15 residues. The CDR3 is CASSWTGVSYNEQFF. CDR3 sequence (DNA): TGCGCCAGCAGCTGGACAGGGGTATCCTACAATGAGCAGTTCTTC.

The chain joins TRBV19 to TRBJ1-5; 9 bases agree with TRBD1. The CDR3 contains 17 residues. Unmatched junction bases numbered 12, after V lost 2 bases and J lost 7 bases. The germline V gene encodes CDR1 LNHDA and CDR2 SQIVND (reference sequence). The CDR3 here is CASSITHGTGNRQPQHF. The CDR3 DNA reads TGTGCCAGTAGTATAACCCACGGGACAGGGAATAGGCAGCCCCAGCATTTT.

The chain combines TRBV19 with TRBJ2-7; 12 nucleotides align to TRBD2. Germline loops: CDR1 LNHDA, CDR2 SQIVND (reference sequence). Trimming cost V 7 bases and J 2 bases; bases outside gene matches: 6. The CDR3 has 15 residues. CDR3 region: CASTWTSGATYEQYF. The CDR3 coding sequence is TGTGCCAGTACCTGGACTAGCGGGGCGACCTACGAGCAGTACTTC.

The rearrangement uses TRBV15 and TRBJ1-4, with D possibly matching TRBD1 (5 bases). V was trimmed by 1 base and J by 3 bases, leaving 9 bases between them. The CDR3 consists of 15 residues. Looked up from germline, CDR1 is LNHNV and CDR2 is YYDKDF (reference sequence). In DNA form, the CDR3 reads TGTGCCACCAGCAGAGGCCTACAGGCTAATGAAAAACTGTTTTTT. It translates to CATSRGLQANEKLFF. The complete variable domain, with remaining parts taken from reference TRBV15 and TRBJ1-4, reads DAMVIQNPRYQVTQFGKPVTLSCSQTLNHNVMYWYQQKSSQAPKLLFHYYDKDFNNEADTPDNFQSRRPNTSFCFLDIRSPGLGDTAMYLCATSRGLQANEKLFFGSGTQLSVL.

This clone is medium-sized within its sample. The chain combines TRBV11-2 with TRBJ2-2; 7 bases fit TRBD2. V shed 5 bases and J 3 bases; nucleotides not matched to a gene: 6. CDR3 length: 15 amino acids. The germline V gene has CDR1 SGHAT and CDR2 FQNNGV. CDR3 sequence reads: CASSSGTGYTGELFF. CDR3 DNA sequence: TGTGCCAGCAGCAGCGGGACTGGTTACACCGGGGAGCTGTTTTTT. The full variable domain, with the rest looked up from reference TRBV11-2 and TRBJ2-2, is EAGVAQSPRYKIIEKRQSVAFWCNPISGHATLYWYQQILGQGPKLLIQFQNNGVVDDSQLPKDRFSAERLKGVDSTLKIQPAKLEDSAVYLCASSSGTGYTGELFFGEGSRLTVL.

Of note for this clone: One end of the junction fails to match germline, which may point to a read error. The genes are TRBV30 and TRBJ1-1; unclear D gene. From germline, CDR1 is GTSNPN and CDR2 SVGIG (reference sequence). CDR3 size: 14 residues. CDR3 amino acids: CAWSVTPRNAEAFF. CDR3 nucleotides: TGTGCCTGGAGTGTAACTCCGAGGAACGCTGAAGCTTTCTTT.

The chain recombines TRBV5-1 with TRBJ2-5; the D is unclear. Per the germline V gene, CDR1 is SGHRS and CDR2 is YFSETQ. This CDR3 contains 12 residues. V was trimmed by 4 bases and J by 2 bases, leaving 6 bases between them. The CDR3 region is CASSLPQETQYF. The CDR3 nucleotides are TGCGCCAGCAGCCTCCCGCAAGAGACCCAGTACTTC.

The chain couples TRBV7-2 to TRBJ1-2, with D possibly TRBD1 on 6 matching bases. CDR3 size: 18 residues. Germline V gives CDR1 SGHTA, CDR2 FQGNSA. V was shortened by 0 bases and J by 3 bases, with 20 bases between the two germline ends. The CDR3 nucleotides are TGTGCCAGCAGCTTAGCGAGTCGGGGGGGCGTTCGGCACTATGGCTACACCTTC. It specifies CASSLASRGGVRHYGYTF.

The chain uses TRBV18 and TRBJ1-2, with a possible D match to TRBD1 (5 bases). V shed 5 bases and J shed 2 bases, with 12 bases lying between them. The CDR3 loop spans 14 amino acids. Germline V gene lookup returns CDR1 KGHSH and CDR2 LQKENI. CDR3 nucleotides: TGTGCCAGCTCATCATCGACAGAGAACTATGGCTACACCTTC. Amino acids: CASSSSTENYGYTF.

This chain links TRBV20-1 with TRBJ1-2; 8 bases are a match to TRBD1. With 3 bases clipped from V and 5 bases from J, the junction kept 11 bases outside the gene matches. Germline V lookup: CDR1 DFQATT, CDR2 SNEGSKA (reference sequence). The CDR3 runs to 15 residues. DNA for the CDR3: TGCAGTGCTAGTGAAGGAACAGGGGGGGATTATGGCTACACCTTC. The encoded protein is CSASEGTGGDYGYTF.

This chain joins TRBV28 and TRBJ1-6, with a weak D call TRBD1 (6 bases). Looked up from germline, CDR1 is MDHEN and CDR2 is SYDVKM. Trimming left V 6 bases short and J 3 bases short, with 15 bases between. The length of the CDR3 is 16 residues. The CDR3 region has the DNA TGTGCCAGCAGCCCTCCAGGGGTGGGCTATAATTCACCCCTCCACTTT. Residues: CASSPPGVGYNSPLHF.

The chain joins TRBV15 to TRBJ1-2, with 9 bases fitting TRBD1. The CDR3 runs 15 residues. The germline gives CDR1 LNHNV, CDR2 YYDKDF (reference sequence). V dropped 10 bases and J dropped 2; count of bases not matched to a gene: 11. Written as DNA, the CDR3 is TGTGCCATGAAAACCGGGACAGGGCACAACTATGGCTACACCTTC. Protein sequence: CAMKTGTGHNYGYTF.

This clone was found many times. The rearrangement uses TRBV7-2 and TRBJ1-2, with 8 positions matching TRBD1. CDR3 length: 15 amino acids. V gave up 4 bases and J gave up 1 base; unmatched junction bases: 5. Germline CDR1 is SGHTA and CDR2 is FQGNSA. In DNA, the CDR3 is TGTGCCAGCAGCTGGGCAGGGGGCAGTAACTATGGCTACACCTTC. Its translation is CASSWAGGSNYGYTF.

This chain joins TRBV5-1 and TRBJ1-1; D is undetermined. The CDR3 has 13 amino acids. CDR1 and CDR2 (germline): SGHRS, YFSETQ. Trimming stripped 6 bases from V and 0 bases from J, with 9 bases between. The CDR3 bases are TGCGCCAGCAAGCCTTCGGTGAACACTGAAGCTTTCTTT. Residues: CASKPSVNTEAFF.

The CDR3 here is CAISARGGRSGANVLTF. The CDR3 bases are TGTGCCATCAGTGCCCGGGGGGGGCGGTCTGGGGCCAACGTCCTGACTTTC. The rearrangement uses TRBV10-3 and TRBJ2-6, with TRBD2 matching 8 bases. This CDR3 is 17 amino acids long. The J segment lost 1 base and the V segment lost 4 bases, leaving 6 bases of the junction unmatched. From germline, CDR1 is ENHRY and CDR2 SYGVKD.